The source of this T cell receptor (beta chain) is a study of T cells in localized non-small cell lung cancer. To note about this clone: What it binds is unknown. The same CDR3 also results from other DNA sequences found in this sample.

Some clones are missing from TCRdb's copy, which holds only in-frame ones; the method was immunoSEQ multiplex PCR. The sample has 75,000 to 95,000 clones; approximately 90% are singletons. This CDR3 comprises 12 residues. V was pared by 1 base and J by 4 bases, with 5 bases between. Germline CDR1 GTSNPN, CDR2 SVGIG (reference sequence). Findings of the study overall: Compared with tumor, uninvolved adjacent lung displayed greater T cell clonality, ranking highest overall.

The sample consisted of peripheral blood, taken before any cancer treatment. This TCR derives from a man aged 35-69 years with stage I squamous cell lung carcinoma. J is TRBJ1-5 and V is TRBV30; no definite D call. The CDR3 here is CAWSGGNQPQHF. CDR3 DNA sequence: TGTGCCTGGAGTGGGGGAAATCAGCCCCAGCATTTT.